This note documents a single T cell receptor beta chain sequence. Its antigen remains unidentified. This CDR3 is 14 amino acids long. Trimming stripped 7 bases from V and 2 bases from J, with 16 bases between. The germline V gene encodes CDR1 GTSNPN and CDR2 SVGIG (reference sequence). The sample comes from a study of stem cell transplantation in POMP-related autoinflammatory disease. The study, taken as a whole, reports: Patients with PRAID showed a restricted number of unique TRB V-J gene pairings. A trend toward lower repertoire diversity and greater clonality appeared in every analyzed T-cell subset of PRAID patients.

The table came from immunoSEQ multiplex PCR; TCRdb's copy has only in-frame clones and leaves some out. The sample yields roughly 68,000 clones, approximately 91% seen once. This receptor was identified in a human patient with POMP-related autoinflammation and immune dysregulation (PRAID). Some T cells may be provided by the graft donor. The sample consisted of CD4+ T cells from PBMCs, taken after stem cell transplantation. This chain joins TRBV30 and TRBJ2-3, with D hard to call. This CDR3 reads CASRTTYLTDTQYF. CDR3 sequence (DNA): TGTGCCTCCCGTACGACTTACCTCACAGATACGCAGTATTTT.